This record covers a single TCR beta chain. It has no known antigen specificity. The record has no base qualities; no much larger clone is one base away. This specimen belongs to a study of cytomegalovirus exposure and HLA in healthy donors (dated by TCRdb to the late 2010s). Looking at the study overall: According to an earlier analysis of 550 to 700 of the donors, some 170 million T cells yielded 90 million to 140 million unique TCR beta sequences and about 300 Gb of sequence data. In addition to the first cohort of around 670 subjects, a separate validation cohort of approximately 120 different subjects was used. A later genetic analysis took genome-wide SNP genotypes for about 55% of the 666 donors and used that subset as a discovery cohort. Rather than using new phenotypic data, the later analysis identified candidate immune exposures from TCR beta sequences and from how often those sequences occurred across donors. The T cell repertoires of some 670 subjects were profiled by immunosequencing and related to cytomegalovirus serostatus. Typing coverage varied by locus: about 620-640 donors for A, B, C, DRB1 and DQB1; under 550 for DQA1; about 570 for DPA1; about 450 for DPB1. The study was designed to test whether signatures of past pathogen exposure could be identified by cataloging public T cell receptors. Donor age, sex, ethnicity and CMV serostatus were compiled alongside the repertoire data. Of the 300 to 500 genotyped donors, 70% to 90% were placed in the genetic ancestry cluster associated with self-reported Caucasian donors. All discovery cohort repertoires had been generated on a single sequencing platform. Because of strong linkage in the cohort, five DR-DQ haplotypes were treated as single units for association and clustering. A later analysis re-analyzed previously published TCR beta repertoires from about 600 donors and added high-resolution HLA genotyping to study TCR occurrence patterns. In an earlier analysis of more than 550 of the donors, high-throughput TCR beta sequencing was used to judge whether each TCR beta V gene segment behaved as functional or pseudogenic. HLA typing included class I and class II loci at four-digit resolution. An early release covering approximately 600 HLA-typed donors comprised about 300 gigabases of sequencing data and tens of millions of unique TCR sequences. To predict cytomegalovirus infection status, the study combined high-throughput TCR immunosequencing, statistical association of individual TCRs with disease status, and machine learning. Across 300 to 500 genotyped donors of the cohort, an average of roughly 250,000 unique TCR beta nucleotide sequences per donor were sequenced, and roughly a sixth of those sequences were non-productive.

Taken from the germline V gene (reference sequence), the CDR1 and CDR2 loops are MNHEY and SMNVEV. The V end loses 3 bases and the J end loses 6 bases, and a stretch of 11 bases separates them. From the cysteine through the phenylalanine, the CDR3 covers 14 amino acids. Just CDR3 DNA is preserved here, 42 bases in frame from base 1. Points the paper makes about the study in general: For the cohort, immune exposure information was limited to CMV serostatus. A later analysis associated about 16,000 TCR beta sequences with specific HLA alleles at a false discovery rate of 0.05. According to a later analysis, TCR association rates differed among HLA loci, with DRB1 alleles showing the most associated TCRs and HLA-C alleles showing the fewest. A later analysis found that HLA-associated TCR beta chains were more clonally expanded and had lower generation probabilities than equally common non-associated chains. Correlated functional status among segregating V segments might be attributable to linkage disequilibrium, but an unknown experimental factor could not be ruled out. An association between a missense DCLRE1C variant and V-gene and J-gene trimming of TCR beta chains was found in a later genetic analysis and replicated in an independent cohort. Because counts were too low, 15 to 20 rarely observed V segments, including chromosome 9 orphons, were excluded from the earlier analysis of under 650 of the donors. Cytomegalovirus status was reported to be diagnosed by the classifier with high specificity and sensitivity in both the original and validation cohorts. Compared with the approximately 670-donor mean, donors in an Asian-associated ancestry cluster had fewer N-insertions in productive TCRs, according to a later genetic analysis. Because some donors lacked HLA typing at each locus, the association tests relied only on the typed subset. A cluster of highly shared sequence variants was judged likely to be a technical artifact of the sequencing pipeline. When HLA alleles, especially DR and DQ, strongly co-occurred, attributing TCR associations to individual alleles was difficult. Roughly uniform sequencing depth across donors was assumed in presence/absence analyses, although this assumption may not hold. The study gave a list of around 170 TCR beta chains associated with cytomegalovirus. According to a later analysis, parvovirus B19, influenza, CMV and Epstein-Barr virus appeared linked to several top co-occurrence clusters. In an earlier analysis of more than 450 of the donors, most TCR beta V segments were observed in productive rearrangements about 87% or about 30% of the time, broadly matching IMGT annotations. Across donors, most TCR sequences were observed very rarely, whereas some public TCRs were present in many individuals. According to the authors, the approach could potentially be generalized to other disease states and immunological phenotypes. The 87-base-pair reads could not distinguish some IMGT-functional V segments, including TRBV6-2 and TRBV6-3, so those segments were excluded. In this cohort, only TCR beta chains were sequenced, and detectable features were limited by the absence of alpha or paired-chain data. A few of the identified cytomegalovirus-associated TCR beta chains were confirmed in vitro to be specific for cytomegalovirus antigens. A later analysis found that most CMV-associated TCR beta chains appeared HLA-restricted, with HLA associations seemingly driven largely by CMV exposure. A further reported finding was that TCR beta sequences accurately predicted the HLA-A and HLA-B alleles for most subjects in the first cohort.

To prepare the library, the immunoSEQ multiplex PCR assay was applied. The multiplex PCR relied on a mix of 60 forward primers for TCR Vbeta segments and 13 reverse primers for TCR Jbeta segments. The CDR3 region of rearranged TCR beta genes was amplified from genomic DNA with a multiplex PCR assay. The Illumina HiSeq System was used to sequence the amplified TCR beta libraries as 87-base-pair reads. The original pipeline was this. In a later analysis, tens of millions of unique TCR beta chains were counted across the roughly 610 repertoires, and about 10 million of these chains were shared by at least two donors. To remove PCR and sequencing errors, raw reads were error-corrected and collapsed into unique sequences using a nearest-neighbor algorithm that merged closely related sequences. Alignment of CDR3 sequences to IMGT reference sequences was used to assign V, D and J gene segments. For a sequence to be retained, a match of at least six nucleotides to both a V gene segment and a J gene segment was required. A rearrangement was called productive if the CDR3 had no stop codons and remained in frame with V and J, and every other rearrangement was called non-productive. Following IMGT convention, CDR3 was defined as the stretch from the second conserved V-encoded cysteine to the conserved J-encoded phenylalanine. The earlier analysis of 450 to 750 of the donors excluded any sequence lacking an unambiguous match to a single V gene segment. In an earlier analysis of approximately 560 of the donors, a V segment was called functional when productive rearrangements were above 56.7%, and segregating when the standard deviation between donors exceeded 5%. A statistical classification framework was built to diagnose cytomegalovirus status from the catalog of TCR beta chain sequences. A later analysis assigned V and J genes by comparing TCR nucleotide sequences with IMGT/GENE-DB human TR gene sequences. Using the TCRdist pipeline, a later analysis assigned CDR3 sequences along with most-parsimonious VDJ recombination scenarios. A later analysis defined each TCR beta chain by its CDR3 amino acid sequence plus V-gene family, and excluded reads lacking a unique V-gene family. A later analysis removed 592 highly shared, low-generation-probability nucleotide sequences to deal with suspected cross-contamination and a sequencing artifact. In a later analysis, a clonal expansion index was calculated for each public chain from normalized within-repertoire ranks of inferred template counts. In a later analysis, generation probabilities were computed with a VDJ recombination model fitted to out-of-frame rearrangements, and the resulting probabilities were checked against IGoR. A later analysis scored TCR-TCR, TCR-HLA and TCR-CMV co-occurrence with hypergeometric tests, applying a repertoire-size bias correction to TCR pairs. In a later analysis, false discovery rates were estimated by permuting HLA or CMV assignments 20 times. In a later analysis, co-occurring TCRs were grouped using DBSCAN, and TCRdist sequence similarity was added for clustering within HLA-allele-positive subsets. Repertoires with fewer than 30,000 or more than 120,000 public chains, plus five repertoires with anomalous nucleotide sharing, were excluded from co-occurrence clustering. This is the immuneACCESS table as TCRdb keeps it, with only in-frame sequences that have V and J called. A part of the clones is gone; compared with another copy, unresolved V genes explain less than half, and the rest is unexplained. V and J calls and clone size are given by that table; D and trimming were obtained from the DNA. A total of just over 95,000 clones appear in this sample, around 79% of them only once. Of the sample, around 5.3% is held by the ten largest clones.

The cohort consisted of 600 to 750 healthy bone marrow donors. Cohort members were all nominally healthy when sampled, although unrecorded immune exposures were likely present. The donor tested CMV seronegative, placing the donor among the roughly 350 seronegative members of the cohort. Every donor gave a peripheral blood sample, and the peripheral blood mononuclear cells from that sample were used for TCR beta sequencing. The Qiagen DNeasy Blood Extraction Kit was used to extract genomic DNA from the blood cell samples. The chain joins TRBV27 to TRBJ2-2; TRBD2 could be the D gene, as 5 bases match. The sequence was collected from a woman aged 40 to 50 in good health and CMV-seronegative. The specimen was PBMCs. The sequenced DNA is TGTGCCAGCAGTTTCCTGGACTTGTCCGGGGAGCTGTTTTTT. Its translation is CASSFLDLSGELFF.